This T cell receptor (beta chain) was recovered during a study of cytomegalovirus exposure and HLA in healthy donors. Study-wide context: Researchers previously reported finding about 110 million unique TCR beta sequences from 170 million or so T cells.

With 60 Vbeta and 13 Jbeta primers, the PCR was carried out. Sequencing used immunoSEQ multiplex PCR; TCRdb keeps in-frame clones, though not all of them. The table has roughly 150,000 clones, 82% seen once. This clone was picked up a small number of times. Its antigen is undetermined. Points from the study as a whole: The study recorded 164 TCR beta chains that were cytomegalovirus-associated. Presence/absence analysis assumed near-uniform sequencing depth across donors.

The V gene's germline CDR1 is MNHEY and CDR2 SMNVEV (reference sequence). The CDR3 contains 15 residues. With 6 bases removed from V and 4 bases from J, the gap between germline ends came to 13 bases. This TCR was sampled from a woman in her forties or fifties in good health and CMV-seropositive. The chain links TRBV27 to TRBJ2-6; D is possibly TRBD2 (6 bases). Sample: PBMCs. For the CDR3, the DNA is TGTGCCAGCAGCCCCGGAGGGATCGGGGCCAACGTCCTGACTTTC. It yields the protein CASSPGGIGANVLTF.